The entry below describes one T cell receptor (beta chain). Donors were healthy HIV-negative adults without recent acute infections or vaccinations. The repertoire was sequenced with immunoSEQ multiplex PCR; TCRdb's copy has only in-frame clones and lacks some. The repertoire holds under 600,000 clones, around 78% seen once, with about 11% in the top ten. This specimen belongs to a study of shared clonotypes between healthy human individuals. Background on the study: Aged 18 to 49, the donors were a couple of women and a few men.

This CDR3 comprises 14 residues. V shed 7 bases and J 4 bases; nucleotides not matched to a gene: 9. Germline V gene data show CDR1 as SQVTM and CDR2 as ANQGSEA. Sequencing was carried out using PBMCs. The chain uses TRBV29-1 and TRBJ2-3; 9 nucleotides match TRBD2. The source of this sequence is a woman in her thirties or forties in good health. Some clones in this sample may be carry-over from other donors' samples. CDR3: CSAAGLAGSDTQYF. CDR3 nucleotide sequence: TGCAGCGCCGCAGGTCTAGCGGGATCAGATACGCAGTATTTT.